This record looks at one T cell receptor (beta chain) sequence and its context. The target antigen is unknown. This specimen belongs to a study of blood T cells in healthy people across ages. Study in general: Researchers report that template switching captured about one barcoded beta molecule per two T cells. Broader study findings: There were more naive CD4+ cells and higher diversity in long-lived donors than in aged donors.

The V and J ends lost 6 bases and 5 bases respectively, with 7 bases between them. Germline V gene lookup returns CDR1 MGHDK and CDR2 SYGVNS. The CDR3 has 12 residues. Alongside a J-beta primer mix, a sample-barcoded 5' primer served in a second PCR lasting about 6 to 11 cycles. Sequencing yielded, for each sample, at least 3 million paired-end reads carrying CDR3. TCRdb recomputed calls from the 5' RACE reads with MiXCR, one row per CDR3 protein. The profile shows over 1.5 million distinct CDR3 sequences, approximately 50% of them singletons. Sequencing was performed on blood. This rearrangement joins TRBV25-1 to TRBJ1-4; D gene uncertain. The source is a woman in her 40s in good health. DNA of the CDR3: TGTGCCAGCAGGGACCGGAATGAAAAACTGTTTTTT. Translating gives CASRDRNEKLFF.